This T cell receptor beta chain originates from a study of T cells after yellow fever vaccination (dated by TCRdb to between 2018 and 2021). The study in broad terms: The SMART-Seq v4 Ultra Low Input RNA kit was used to prepare libraries from fractions with low cell numbers. To track T-cell clones before and after primary and booster YFV17D yellow fever vaccination, bulk TCR alpha and beta repertoires were sequenced longitudinally. Two healthy male donors made up the cohort, one aged 18 to 30 years and the other aged 30 to 40 years. Blood was collected at multiple timepoints before and after primary and secondary immunization, and bulk PBMC replicates and cell subsets were isolated.

By share, this clonotype ranks as medium-sized (0.01 to 0.1%). Its antigen has not been determined. The sample holds no much larger clone one base away, and base qualities are not on file. The treatment or condition tag for this specimen amounts to: live attenuated yellow fever vaccine strain. PBMCs were isolated from peripheral blood using a standard Ficoll-Paque protocol. CD4 and CD8 T-cell fractions were isolated with Dynabeads CD4 and CD8 positive selection kits. TriZol was used to extract RNA from bulk PBMCs, from CD4 and CD8 fractions, and from dextramer-positive and dextramer-negative fractions. The sequencer was an Illumina NovaSeq 6000. Synthesis of TCR cDNA relied on 5'RACE template switching, a step that introduced a universal primer site along with unique molecular identifiers. Priming of cDNA synthesis was performed from both the TCR alpha and TCR beta constant segments. Two PCR steps were used to amplify libraries, with sample barcodes and sequencing adapters being added in the second step. Sequencing of libraries was performed on Illumina HiSeq 2500 (2x100 bp) or NovaSeq (2x150 bp). The paper's data handling went like this. Demultiplexing of reads and collapsing into UMI consensus sequences were performed with MIGEC, and V(D)J alignment was carried out with MiXCR. Vaccine-responding clonotypes were defined with edgeR using replicate PBMC samples, requiring FDR below 0.01 and a log2 fold change above 5 up to day 15. Bulk clonotypes were assigned CD4 or CD8 identity according to which sequenced CD4 or CD8 repertoire held them at higher abundance. TCRdb reran the public reads through fastp at Q25 and MiXCR, keeping productive beta chains. Records with the same CDR3 protein are collapsed into one entry carrying the most frequent genes and DNA. The authors' filters were not applied to this entry. The table for this sample lists 100,000 to 150,000 distinct CDR3 sequences; 13% to 15% of them were counted only once. The ten largest clones take up around 46% of the sample.

The investigation overall reported the following: A small share of clonotypes was detected in both CD4 and CD8 compartments, with the overlap likely arising from convergent recombination. Compared with the primary T-cell response, the secondary T-cell response was faster but weaker, reaching its peak on day 5 rather than on day 15. Most clones expanded after primary vaccination (approximately 97% of CD4 and roughly 88% of CD8) were re-detected after the booster, suggesting that broad memory maintenance occurred. Because abundant contaminating clonotypes from the bulk population could be contained in FACS-sorted repertoires, computational filtering was required. The study included only a couple of donors, which limits how far the findings can be generalized.

V is pruned by 2 bases and J by 5 bases, leaving 3 bases of the junction without a gene match. The CDR3 has 16 amino acids, counting the end cysteine and phenylalanine. The only DNA kept is the CDR3, 48 bases in frame from the first base. CDR1 and CDR2 were assigned from the germline V gene as LGHNA and YNFKEQ. Here the sequenced sample was CD8+ T cells sorted from PBMCs, taken 5 days after the yellow fever booster vaccination. The source of this sequence is a man aged 18-30 years who received the YFV17D yellow fever vaccine. The chain employs TRBV4-2 and TRBJ2-5, and TRBD2 matches 15 of the central bases. The CDR3 region reads CASSQTGTSGGETQYF. The nucleotides are TGTGCCAGCAGCCAAACCGGGACTAGCGGGGGGGAGACCCAGTACTTC.